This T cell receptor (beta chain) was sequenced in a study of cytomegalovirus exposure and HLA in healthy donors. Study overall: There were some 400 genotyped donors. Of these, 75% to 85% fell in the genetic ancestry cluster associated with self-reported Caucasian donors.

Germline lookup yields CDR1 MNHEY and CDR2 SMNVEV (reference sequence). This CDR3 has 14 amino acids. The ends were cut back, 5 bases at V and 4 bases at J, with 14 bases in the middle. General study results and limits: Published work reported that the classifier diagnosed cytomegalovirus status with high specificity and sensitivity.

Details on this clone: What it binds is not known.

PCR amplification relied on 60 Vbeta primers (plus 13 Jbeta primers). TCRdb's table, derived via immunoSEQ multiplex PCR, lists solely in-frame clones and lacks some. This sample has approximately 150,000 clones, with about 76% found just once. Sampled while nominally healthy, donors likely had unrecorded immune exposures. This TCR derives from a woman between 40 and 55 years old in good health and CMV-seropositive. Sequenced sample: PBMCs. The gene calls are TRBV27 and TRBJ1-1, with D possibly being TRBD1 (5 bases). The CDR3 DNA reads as TGTGCCAGCAGTGGCGGGGGTGCGGGCACTGAAGCTTTCTTT. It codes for CASSGGGAGTEAFF.